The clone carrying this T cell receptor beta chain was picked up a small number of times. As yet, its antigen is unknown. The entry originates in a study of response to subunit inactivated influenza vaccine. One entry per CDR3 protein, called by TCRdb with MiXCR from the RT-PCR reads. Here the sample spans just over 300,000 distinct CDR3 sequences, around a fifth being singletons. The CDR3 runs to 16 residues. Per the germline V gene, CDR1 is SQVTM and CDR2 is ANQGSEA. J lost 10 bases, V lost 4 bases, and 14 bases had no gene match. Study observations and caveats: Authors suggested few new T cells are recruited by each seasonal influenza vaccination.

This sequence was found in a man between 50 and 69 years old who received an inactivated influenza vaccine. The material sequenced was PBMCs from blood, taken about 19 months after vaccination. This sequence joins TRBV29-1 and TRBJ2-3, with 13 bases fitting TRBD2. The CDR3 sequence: CSVASAGTSGAGAQYF. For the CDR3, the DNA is TGCAGCGTTGCTTCGGCCGGGACTAGCGGGGCGGGGGCGCAGTATTTT.